This T cell receptor beta chain was sequenced for a study of CD8 T cells in ankylosing spondylitis. Construction of TCR beta libraries was performed using quantitative 5'-RACE with molecular barcodes. Via MiXCR, TCRdb re-called the 5' RACE reads, giving one row per CDR3 protein. The repertoire holds 180,000 or so distinct CDR3 sequences, around 10% seen once, with about 28% in the top ten. Deletions cut 5 bases from V and 3 bases from J, with 14 bases between. The CDR3 spans 15 residues. This clonotype came up many times. Its antigen is as yet unknown. General study points: Matched synovial fluid from ankylosing spondylitis patients was reported to be enriched for disease-linked clones.

Sample: blood, either unsorted or a sorted T cell fraction (not recorded which). J is TRBJ1-5 and V is TRBV12-3 or TRBV12-4; unclear D gene. The clonotype was recovered from a male donor with ankylosing spondylitis or in good health (not recorded which). The CDR3 loop reads CASSAYSLINQPQHF. The CDR3 DNA sequence: TGTGCCAGCAGTGCATACAGCCTCATCAATCAGCCCCAGCATTTT.